This T cell receptor beta chain stems from a study of identifying expanded T cells in peripheral blood (dated by TCRdb to about 2019). In terms of the full investigation: Technical replicates were generated by sequencing separate aliquots of the same genomic DNA pool, with four replicates compared pairwise.

Results the study describes overall, beyond this receptor: Variance in clone template counts between two-week samples significantly increased with total template count across all healthy donors. It was expected by the authors that biological variance in healthy repertoires might increase further over much longer intervals, such as months to years. Between technical replicates the binomial model flagged about 1.2 differentially abundant clones, whereas over around 2 weeks the binomial model flagged about 15 and over about four weeks around 20. Across all healthy-donor time intervals, the beta-binomial model significantly cut both the number of clones called differentially abundant and the false-positive rate.

This clone was recorded a few times. Its antigen has not been determined. Base qualities are not at hand, and no much larger clone is one base apart. TCRbeta CDR3 regions were profiled with the immunoSEQ Assay using bias-controlled multiplex PCR amplification of genomic DNA. Regarding the original processing steps: The absolute abundance of each unique TCRbeta CDR3 region was quantified after sequences were collapsed and filtered. Differential abundance was assessed using a binomial (Fisher-equivalent) model and a beta-binomial model in which time-dependent variance fitted from healthy donors was added. Clones with fewer than 5 combined templates were excluded, and clones with Benjamini-Hochberg FDR below 0.01 were called differentially abundant. Using the form v = (b*log(k)+a)^2, the beta-binomial variance was modeled as a function of the total template count across the two samples. In its TCRdb copy, this immuneACCESS table keeps in-frame sequences only and misses some clones. Where compared with another copy, unresolved V genes explain less than half of these, and the others have no known cause. That table is the source of V, J and clone size, and D and trimming were worked out from the DNA. This sample gives about 97,000 clones in total; around 88% of them show up just once. Of the sample, about a sixth is held by the ten largest clones.

During the collection period, no infections or other immune events were recorded for the healthy donors. Healthy-donor blood repertoires served as a training cohort to calibrate time-dependent variance in a beta-binomial model of T-cell clone differential abundance. The training cohort was composed of some ten healthy donors, 3 female and 7 male. Donor ages ranged from roughly 25 to 65 years, with an average of around 45 years. Obtained from a commercial supplier, whole blood was collected from each healthy donor at three time points set two to three weeks apart. Genomic DNA was extracted from unsorted whole blood for immunosequencing. Sequences WNHNN (CDR1) and SYGVQD (CDR2) are obtained from the germline V gene (reference sequence). Including the terminal cysteine and phenylalanine, the CDR3 comprises 14 residues. The only DNA kept is the CDR3, 42 bases in frame from the first base. The junction carries 17 bases between V and J, which are trimmed by 6 bases and 6 bases respectively.

Sample: blood. The sequence was obtained from a person aged 18 to 70 in good health. The chain was built from TRBV10-1 and TRBJ1-2; the D gene is perhaps TRBD1, on 6 matching bases. The CDR3 loop reads CASSPSRGAHGYTF. Here is the DNA: TGCGCCAGCAGCCCTTCTAGGGGGGCGCATGGCTACACCTTC.